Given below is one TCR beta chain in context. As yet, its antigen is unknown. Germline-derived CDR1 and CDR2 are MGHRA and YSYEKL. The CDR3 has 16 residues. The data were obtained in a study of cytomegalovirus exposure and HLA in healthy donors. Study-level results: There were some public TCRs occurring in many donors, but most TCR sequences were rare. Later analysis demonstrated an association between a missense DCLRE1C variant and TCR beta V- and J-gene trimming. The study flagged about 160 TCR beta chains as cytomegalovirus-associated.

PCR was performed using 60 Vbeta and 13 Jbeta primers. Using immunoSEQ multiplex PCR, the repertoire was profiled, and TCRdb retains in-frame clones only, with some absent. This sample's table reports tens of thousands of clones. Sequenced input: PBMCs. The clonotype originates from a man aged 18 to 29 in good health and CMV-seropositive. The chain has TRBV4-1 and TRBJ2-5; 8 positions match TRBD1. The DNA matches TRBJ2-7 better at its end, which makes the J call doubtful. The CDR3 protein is CASSQDLQGANYEQYF. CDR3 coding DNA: TGCGCCAGCAGCCAAGATCTTCAGGGGGCAAACTACGAGCAGTACTTC.